Below, one T cell receptor (beta chain) is given with its context. The antigen remains unidentified. Time point of the sample: patch test 3, about 24 weeks after DPC sensitization. Regarding treatment: therapeutic diphenylcyclopropenone sensitization with weekly scalp DPC. The study's library attached unique molecular identifiers to single cDNA molecules. Each CDR3 protein is one row after TCRdb ran MiXCR on the RACE reads. The table includes 150,000 to 200,000 distinct CDR3 sequences, roughly 25% detected once. The data were obtained in a study of human T cells and chemical hapten exposure. Regarding the study as a whole: Significantly more large CDR3 similarity clusters arose among expanded TCRs than among controls.

The V and J ends lost 3 bases and 0 bases respectively, with 8 bases between them. The length of the CDR3 is 13 residues. Germline V gene data show CDR1 as DFQATT and CDR2 as SNEGSKA (reference sequence). The rearrangement uses TRBV20-1 and TRBJ1-1; D gene ambiguous. Sequences were derived from whole blood, sampled in connection with sensitization to the hapten diphenylcyclopropenone (DPC). The sequence was collected from a woman between 18 and 29 years old with alopecia areata. Some clones in this sample may be carry-over from other donors' samples. CDR3 in amino acids: CSASETLNTEAFF. In DNA form, the CDR3 reads TGCAGTGCTAGTGAAACCTTGAACACTGAAGCTTTCTTT.